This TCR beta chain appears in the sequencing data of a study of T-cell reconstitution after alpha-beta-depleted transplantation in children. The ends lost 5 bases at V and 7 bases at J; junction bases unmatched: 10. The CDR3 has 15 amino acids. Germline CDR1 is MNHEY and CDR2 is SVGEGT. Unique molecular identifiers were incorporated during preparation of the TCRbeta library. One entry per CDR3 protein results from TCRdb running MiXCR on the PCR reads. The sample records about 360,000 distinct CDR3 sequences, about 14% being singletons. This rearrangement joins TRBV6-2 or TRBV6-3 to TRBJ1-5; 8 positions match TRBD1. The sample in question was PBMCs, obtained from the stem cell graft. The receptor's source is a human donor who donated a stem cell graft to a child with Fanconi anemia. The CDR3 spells CASSQAQGARQPQHF. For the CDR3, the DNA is TGTGCCAGCAGTCAAGCCCAGGGGGCCCGGCAGCCCCAGCATTTT.